This T cell receptor beta chain came from a study of cytomegalovirus exposure and HLA in healthy donors. As for the study in general: The approximately 110 validation repertoires used the same platform as the roughly 620 first-cohort repertoires, a later analysis reported.

Study findings and constraints: Some TCR beta chains (roughly 160 of them) were listed as cytomegalovirus-associated. The finding came from a later analysis; first-cohort TCR clusters tended to co-occur in the roughly 120 validation repertoires. In vitro experiments confirmed that three CMV-associated chains were specific for CMV antigens.

Notes on this clone: Its antigen is currently unknown. An end of the junction does not agree with germline; a read error may underlie this.

TCRdb's table, derived via immunoSEQ multiplex PCR, lists solely in-frame clones and lacks some. Found here are approximately 97,000 clones, 85% to 95% of them singletons; the top ten hold 0.89%. Sequenced: PBMCs. This clonotype was sampled from a woman younger than 35 in good health and CMV-seronegative.

CDR3 sequence reads: CASSDVQGYEQYF. The CDR3 nucleotides are TGTGCTAGCAGCGATGTACAGGGCTACGAGCAGTACTTC. The chain combines TRBV7-7 with TRBJ2-7, with D tentatively TRBD1 (6 bases). This CDR3 region has 13 residues. Germline V gene lookup returns CDR1 SSHAT and CDR2 FNYEAQ (reference sequence).